The rows below give T cell receptor beta chains drawn from one sample of a study of T cell repertoires in cytomegalovirus infection. TCRdb itself ran the reads through MiXCR, one entry per CDR3 protein. The sample shows some 480,000 distinct CDR3 sequences, around 35% of them seen only once. No antigen is known for these receptors. The starting material was cultured PBMCs, obtained from culture after CMV antigen stimulation. The receptors come from a human donor in good health (CMV status not recorded). Some clones in this sample may be carry-over from other donors' samples. Each CDR3 is given with its conserved first and last residue. The D gene is left open where the match is weak. Size values are once, few and many counts, or a class for expanded clones, and some rows have none.

d_call: .
clone_size: .
j_call: TRBJ2-7
v_call: TRBV20-1
cdr3_nt: TGCAGTGCTAGAGATCAAGGAAGCAAGCAGTACTTC
cdr3_aa: CSARDQGSKQYF

d_call: TRBD2
clone_size: .
j_call: TRBJ2-2
v_call: TRBV6-8
cdr3_nt: TGTGCCAGCAGACTTATAGCGGGAGGCTTCTTCGGGGAGCTGTTTTTT
cdr3_aa: CASRLIAGGFFGELFF

d_call: TRBD1
clone_size: .
j_call: TRBJ1-1
v_call: TRBV19
cdr3_nt: TGTGCCACAATGGGACAGGGTTGGGGCACTGAAGCTTTCTTT
cdr3_aa: CATMGQGWGTEAFF

d_call: .
clone_size: few
j_call: TRBJ1-1
v_call: TRBV20-1
cdr3_nt: TGCAGTGCTAGAGGACAAATTGGGACTGAAGCTTTCTTT
cdr3_aa: CSARGQIGTEAFF

d_call: TRBD2
clone_size: .
j_call: TRBJ2-1
v_call: TRBV20-1
cdr3_nt: TGCAGTGCTCTACGGACTAGCGGGAAAAGTGAGCAGTTCTTC
cdr3_aa: CSALRTSGKSEQFF

d_call: .
clone_size: .
j_call: TRBJ2-3
v_call: TRBV7-6
cdr3_nt: TGTGCCAGCAGCCAAGACAGTGGCACAGATACGCAGTATTTT
cdr3_aa: CASSQDSGTDTQYF

d_call: TRBD2
clone_size: many
j_call: TRBJ2-6
v_call: TRBV7-6
cdr3_nt: TGTGCCAGCAGCTTAGACGGGACTAGCGGGAGGATTGGGGCCAACGTCCTGACTTTC
cdr3_aa: CASSLDGTSGRIGANVLTF

d_call: .
clone_size: many
j_call: TRBJ1-1
v_call: TRBV12-3/TRBV12-4
cdr3_nt: TGTGCCAGCAGTTTAGCGCTAAGAGACGGGGGGTGGACTGAAGCTTTCTTT
cdr3_aa: CASSLALRDGGWTEAFF

d_call: TRBD2
clone_size: once
j_call: TRBJ2-3
v_call: TRBV4-1
cdr3_nt: TGTGCCAGCAGCCTTATCGGGACTAGCGGGGGTCAAGATACGCAGTATTTT
cdr3_aa: CASSLIGTSGGQDTQYF

d_call: TRBD2
clone_size: .
j_call: TRBJ2-1
v_call: TRBV11-2
cdr3_nt: TGTGCCAGCAGAAAACCGGGACTAGCGGTCGCGTCGACGGATGAGCAGTTCTTC
cdr3_aa: CASRKPGLAVASTDEQFF

d_call: TRBD1
clone_size: few
j_call: TRBJ2-1
v_call: TRBV3-1
cdr3_nt: TGTGCCAGCAGCCATGCCGGACAGGGCTACAATGAGCAGTTCTTC
cdr3_aa: CASSHAGQGYNEQFF

d_call: .
clone_size: .
j_call: TRBJ1-2
v_call: TRBV6-5
cdr3_nt: TGTGCCAGCAGTTACCTACAGGCCTATGGCTACACCTTC
cdr3_aa: CASSYLQAYGYTF

d_call: TRBD2
clone_size: .
j_call: TRBJ2-1
v_call: TRBV11-2
cdr3_nt: TGTGCCAGCAGCGCAGAAGGACTAGCGGCGGGGGAGCAGTTCTTC
cdr3_aa: CASSAEGLAAGEQFF

d_call: .
clone_size: .
j_call: TRBJ2-1
v_call: TRBV6-6
cdr3_nt: TGTGCCAGCAGTTACTACGGCTCATCCAGTAGGGATGAGCAGTTCTTC
cdr3_aa: CASSYYGSSSRDEQFF

d_call: .
clone_size: .
j_call: TRBJ1-5
v_call: TRBV6-2/TRBV6-3
cdr3_nt: TGTGCCAGCAGTCTACCCCTACTCCGGGACATTTATAGCAATCAGCCCCAGCATTTT
cdr3_aa: CASSLPLLRDIYSNQPQHF

d_call: .
clone_size: .
j_call: TRBJ1-3
v_call: TRBV4-1
cdr3_nt: TGCGCCAGCAGCCTAGGGGCTTCTTCGTACTCTGGAAACACCATATATTTT
cdr3_aa: CASSLGASSYSGNTIYF

d_call: TRBD2
clone_size: few
j_call: TRBJ2-1
v_call: TRBV7-3
cdr3_nt: TGTGCCAGCAGCCCCCAACGGGAGGCGGGGGAGCAGTTCTTC
cdr3_aa: CASSPQREAGEQFF

d_call: .
clone_size: many
j_call: TRBJ1-5
v_call: TRBV5-6
cdr3_nt: TGTGCCAGCAGCTTGGGGGAGACCAGGCTTAGCAATCAGCCCCAGCATTTT
cdr3_aa: CASSLGETRLSNQPQHF

d_call: .
clone_size: few
j_call: TRBJ2-3
v_call: TRBV7-9
cdr3_nt: TGTGCCAGCAGAGAGACTAGGAGCACAGATACGCAGTATTTT
cdr3_aa: CASRETRSTDTQYF

d_call: TRBD1
clone_size: many
j_call: TRBJ1-2
v_call: TRBV7-2
cdr3_nt: TGTGCCAGCAGCTTCGGGGGGGACAGGGCTATTAACTATGGCTACACCTTC
cdr3_aa: CASSFGGDRAINYGYTF

d_call: .
clone_size: few
j_call: TRBJ2-5
v_call: TRBV11-2
cdr3_nt: TGTGCCAGCAGCTTAGACCCCGTGGTGAGGGGCCAAGAGACCCAGTACTTC
cdr3_aa: CASSLDPVVRGQETQYF

d_call: .
clone_size: .
j_call: TRBJ2-4
v_call: TRBV5-6
cdr3_nt: TGTGCCAGCAGCCCGGTGAGGGGAGACATTCAGTACTTC
cdr3_aa: CASSPVRGDIQYF